The 2 T cell receptor beta chains presented below share a single source sample, sequenced in a study of cytomegalovirus exposure and HLA in healthy donors. The PCR ran on 60 Vbeta and 13 Jbeta primers. Profiling relied on immunoSEQ multiplex PCR, and the TCRdb table lists in-frame clones only, not all of them. The sample records about 160,000 clones, around three quarters being singletons. The sample was PBMCs. These receptors originate from a middle-aged woman in good health and CMV-seronegative.

The chain carries TRBV10-3 and TRBJ2-7, with 7 bases lining up with TRBD1. Germline-derived CDR1 and CDR2 are ENHRY and SYGVKD. This CDR3 region has 16 residues. V lost 4 bases to trimming and J lost 0 bases; unmatched junction nucleotides: 9. The CDR3, as DNA: TGTGCCATCAGTGGGGGACAGATTCAGCCCTCCTACGAGCAGTACTTC. As protein: CAISGGQIQPSYEQYF.

The V gene is TRBV7-3, the J gene TRBJ2-5, with TRBD2 as a possible D gene (5 bases). The CDR3 has 13 residues. The V and J ends lost 3 bases and 3 bases respectively, with 8 bases between them. CDR1 SGHTA and CDR2 FQGTGA come from the germline V gene. For the CDR3, the DNA is TGTGCCAGCAGCTTTGAGAGGGAAGAGACCCAGTACTTC. Protein: CASSFEREETQYF.